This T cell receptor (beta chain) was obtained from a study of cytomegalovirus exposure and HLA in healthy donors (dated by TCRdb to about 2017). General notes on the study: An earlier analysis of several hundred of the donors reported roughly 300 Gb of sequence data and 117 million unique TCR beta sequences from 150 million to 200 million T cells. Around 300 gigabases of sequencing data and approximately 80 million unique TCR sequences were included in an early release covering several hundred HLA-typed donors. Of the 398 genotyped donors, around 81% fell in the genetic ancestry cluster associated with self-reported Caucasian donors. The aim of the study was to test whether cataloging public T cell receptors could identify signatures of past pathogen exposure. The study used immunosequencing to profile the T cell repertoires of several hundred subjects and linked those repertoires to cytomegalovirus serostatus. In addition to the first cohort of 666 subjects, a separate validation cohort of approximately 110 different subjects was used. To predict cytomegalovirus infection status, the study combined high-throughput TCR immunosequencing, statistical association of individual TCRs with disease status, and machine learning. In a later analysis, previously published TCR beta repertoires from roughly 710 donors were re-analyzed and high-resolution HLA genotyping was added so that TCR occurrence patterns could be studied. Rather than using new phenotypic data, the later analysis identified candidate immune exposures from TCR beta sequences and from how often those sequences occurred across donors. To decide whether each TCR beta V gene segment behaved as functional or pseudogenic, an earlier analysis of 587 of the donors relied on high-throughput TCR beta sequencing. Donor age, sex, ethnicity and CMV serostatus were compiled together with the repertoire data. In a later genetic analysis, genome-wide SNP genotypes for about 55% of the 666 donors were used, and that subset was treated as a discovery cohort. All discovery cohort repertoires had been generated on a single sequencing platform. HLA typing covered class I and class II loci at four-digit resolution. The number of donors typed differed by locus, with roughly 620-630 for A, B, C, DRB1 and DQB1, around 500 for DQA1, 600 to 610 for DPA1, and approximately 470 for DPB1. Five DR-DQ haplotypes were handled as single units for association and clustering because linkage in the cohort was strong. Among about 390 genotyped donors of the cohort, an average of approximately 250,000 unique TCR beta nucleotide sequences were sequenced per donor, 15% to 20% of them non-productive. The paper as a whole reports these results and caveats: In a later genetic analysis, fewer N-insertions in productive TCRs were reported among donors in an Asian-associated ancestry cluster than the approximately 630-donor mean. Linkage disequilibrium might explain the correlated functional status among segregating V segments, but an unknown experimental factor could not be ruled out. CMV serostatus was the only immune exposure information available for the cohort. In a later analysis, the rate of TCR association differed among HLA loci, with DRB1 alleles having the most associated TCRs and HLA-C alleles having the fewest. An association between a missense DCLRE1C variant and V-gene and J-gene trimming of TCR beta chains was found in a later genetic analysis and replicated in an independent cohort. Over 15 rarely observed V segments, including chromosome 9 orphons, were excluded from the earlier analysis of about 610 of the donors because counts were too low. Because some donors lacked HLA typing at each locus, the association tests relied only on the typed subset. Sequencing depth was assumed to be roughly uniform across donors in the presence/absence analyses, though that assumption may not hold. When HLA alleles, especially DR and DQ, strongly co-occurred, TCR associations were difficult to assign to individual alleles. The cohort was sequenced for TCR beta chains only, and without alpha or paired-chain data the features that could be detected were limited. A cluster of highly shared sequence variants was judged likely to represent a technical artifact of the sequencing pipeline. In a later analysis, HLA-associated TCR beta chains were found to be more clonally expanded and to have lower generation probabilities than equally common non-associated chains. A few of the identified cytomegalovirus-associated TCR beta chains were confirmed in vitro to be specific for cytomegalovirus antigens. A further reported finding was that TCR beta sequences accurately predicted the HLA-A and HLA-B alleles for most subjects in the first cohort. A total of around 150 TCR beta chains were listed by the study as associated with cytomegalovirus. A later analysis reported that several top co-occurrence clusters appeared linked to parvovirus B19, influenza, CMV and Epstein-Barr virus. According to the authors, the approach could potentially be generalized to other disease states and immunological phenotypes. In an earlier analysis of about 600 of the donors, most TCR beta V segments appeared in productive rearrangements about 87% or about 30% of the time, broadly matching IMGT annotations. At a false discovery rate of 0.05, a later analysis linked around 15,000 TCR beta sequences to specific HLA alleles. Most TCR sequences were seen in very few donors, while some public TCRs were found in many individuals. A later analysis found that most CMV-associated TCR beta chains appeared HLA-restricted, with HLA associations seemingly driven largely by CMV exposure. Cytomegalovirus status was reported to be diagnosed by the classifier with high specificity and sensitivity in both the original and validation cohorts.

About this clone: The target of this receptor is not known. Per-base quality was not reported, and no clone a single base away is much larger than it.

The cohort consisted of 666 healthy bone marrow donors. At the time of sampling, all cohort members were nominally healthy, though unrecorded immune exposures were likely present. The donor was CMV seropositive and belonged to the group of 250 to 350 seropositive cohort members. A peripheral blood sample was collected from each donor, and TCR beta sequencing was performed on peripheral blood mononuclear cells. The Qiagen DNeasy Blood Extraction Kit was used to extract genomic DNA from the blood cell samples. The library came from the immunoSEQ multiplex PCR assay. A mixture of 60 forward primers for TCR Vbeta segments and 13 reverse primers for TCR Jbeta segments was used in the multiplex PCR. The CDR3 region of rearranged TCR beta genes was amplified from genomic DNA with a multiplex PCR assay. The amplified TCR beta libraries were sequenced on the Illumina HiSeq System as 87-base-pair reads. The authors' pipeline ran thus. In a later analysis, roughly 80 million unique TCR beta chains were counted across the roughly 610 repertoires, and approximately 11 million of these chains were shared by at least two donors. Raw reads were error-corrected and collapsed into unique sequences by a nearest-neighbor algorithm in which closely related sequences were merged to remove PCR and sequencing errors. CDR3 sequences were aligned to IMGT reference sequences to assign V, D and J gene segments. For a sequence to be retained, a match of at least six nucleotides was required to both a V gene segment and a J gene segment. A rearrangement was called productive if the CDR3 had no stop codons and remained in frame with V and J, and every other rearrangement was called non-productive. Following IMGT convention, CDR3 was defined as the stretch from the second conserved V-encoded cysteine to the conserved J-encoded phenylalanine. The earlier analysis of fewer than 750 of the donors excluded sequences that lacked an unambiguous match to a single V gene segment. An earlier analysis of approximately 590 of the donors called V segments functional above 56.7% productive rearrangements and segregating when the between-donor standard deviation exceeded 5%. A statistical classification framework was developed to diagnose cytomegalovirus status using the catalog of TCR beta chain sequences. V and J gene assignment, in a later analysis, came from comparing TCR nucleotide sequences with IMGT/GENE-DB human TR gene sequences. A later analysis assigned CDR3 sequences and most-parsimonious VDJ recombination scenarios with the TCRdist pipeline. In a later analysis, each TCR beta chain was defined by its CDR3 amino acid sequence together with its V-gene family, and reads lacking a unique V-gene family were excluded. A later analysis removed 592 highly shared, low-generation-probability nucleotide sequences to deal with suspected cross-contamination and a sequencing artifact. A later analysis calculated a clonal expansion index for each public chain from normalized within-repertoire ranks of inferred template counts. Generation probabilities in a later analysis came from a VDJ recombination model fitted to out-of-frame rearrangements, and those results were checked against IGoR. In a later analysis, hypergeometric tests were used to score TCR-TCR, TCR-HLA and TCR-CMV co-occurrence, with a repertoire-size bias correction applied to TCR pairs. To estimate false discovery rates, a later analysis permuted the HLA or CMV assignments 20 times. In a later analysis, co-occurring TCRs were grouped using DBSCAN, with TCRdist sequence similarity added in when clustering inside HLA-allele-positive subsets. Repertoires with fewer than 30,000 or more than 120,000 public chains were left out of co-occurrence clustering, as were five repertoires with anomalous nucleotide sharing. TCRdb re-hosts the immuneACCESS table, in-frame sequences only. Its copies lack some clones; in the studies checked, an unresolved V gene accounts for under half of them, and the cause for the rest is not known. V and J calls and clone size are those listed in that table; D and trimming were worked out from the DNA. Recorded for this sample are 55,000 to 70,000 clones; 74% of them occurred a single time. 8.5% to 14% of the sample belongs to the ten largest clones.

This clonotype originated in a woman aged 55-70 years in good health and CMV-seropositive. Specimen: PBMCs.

CDR3 loop: CASSSSGVWGEKLFF. The sequenced DNA: TGTGCCAGCAGCTCATCAGGGGTTTGGGGAGAAAAACTGTTTTTT. The rearranged segments are TRBV9 and TRBJ1-4; the D segment could be TRBD1, given 6 matching bases. V lost 4 bases and J lost 8 bases; the stretch between them is 18 bases long. The CDR3 runs 15 residues from the cysteine to the phenylalanine. Only the CDR3 DNA stays, 45 bases, in frame from base 1. In the germline V gene, CDR1 corresponds to SGDLS and CDR2 to YYNGEE.